Listed below are T cell receptor beta chains from one sample, sequenced in a study of blood T cell repertoires in COVID-19. TCRdb's copy holds only in-frame clones and misses some; the assay was immunoSEQ multiplex PCR. Of around 480,000 clones in the sample, about nine tenths were seen once. Material: PBMCs or T cells enriched from blood (not recorded which). The source of these receptors is a woman aged 18-35 years who had recovered from COVID-19. Both conserved end residues are part of each CDR3. A clone size is listed for some rows: how often the clone was seen (once, few, many), or a class if it is expanded.

TRBV9,.,CASSVGAGTQETQYF
TRBV27,.,CASRVSGGALYEQYF
TRBV10-2,.,CASPGGRCRGSGRNTIYF
TRBV18,once,CASSPRSGDATYEQYF
TRBV5-1,.,CASSSGTSRPDTQYF
TRBV6-4,.,CASGTGDNQPQHF
TRBV11-2,.,CASSLALAGGLDEQYF
TRBV6-5,.,CATDSGDSYEQYF
TRBV27,.,CASSALTTSGGTGELFF
TRBV29-1,.,CSVSGYGQPQHF
TRBV2,.,CASTFIGQANQPQHF
TRBV2,.,CASSWFRGGYTF
TRBV15,once,CATSRDRANNEQFF
TRBV2,.,CASTRGNTGELFF
TRBV5-1,.,CASKRGGGLAANNEQFF
TRBV27,.,CASSLEGAFNYGYTF
TRBV27,.,CASSIEAGGREQYF
TRBV6-5,.,CASSYSTGGETQYF
TRBV7-2,.,CASSLGRLQPQHF
TRBV15,.,CATSRDGGDVANTEAFF
TRBV6-2/TRBV6-3,.,CASSYDRNTGELFF
TRBV15,.,CATSRDYGGADGYTF
TRBV27,.,CASSTRLRGGPSYNEQFF
TRBV7-9,.,CASSLGFKQGNVGEQFF
TRBV11-2,.,CASSVWDTSYNEQFF
TRBV6-6,.,CASTRGQDSYNEQFF
TRBV9,few,CASSVPQVRGYTF
TRBV30,.,CGMEGYTF
TRBV28,.,CASSLFMQGAEAFF
TRBV3-1/TRBV3-2,.,CASSQNRDSPLHF
TRBV7-2,.,CASSLETPSYEQYF
TRBV3-1/TRBV3-2,.,CASAGPPVNEKLFF
TRBV13,.,CASGGAGLQETQYF
TRBV5-1,.,CASSSGKDRRSYEQYF
TRBV6-5,.,CASSFSGDTIYF
TRBV2,.,CASSEPADSRYEQYF
TRBV7-9,many,CASSPRGGSGANVLTF
TRBV10-1,.,CASSGGQDRFTGELFF
TRBV2,.,CASSPTGTLVYEQYF
TRBV11-2,few,CASKQDRGRDTGELFF
TRBV4-2,few,CASRPGTSNQPQHF
TRBV2,.,CASRDRDYGYTF
TRBV5-1,once,CASSVGQLNTEAFF
TRBV9,.,CASRAGGFDSPLHF
TRBV6-5,.,CASSPLQGATDTQYF
TRBV18,.,CASSPRGQNYGYTF